The sequence of this T cell receptor gamma chain was determined in a study of human gamma delta and Vdelta1 T cells (dated by TCRdb to 2016 to 2019). For the study in its entirety: Delta One T cells, Vd1+ gamma-delta T cells, were investigated in the study as cytotoxic effectors against acute myeloid leukemia. Points the paper makes about the study in general: Polyclonality and broad cytotoxic targeting of acute myeloid leukemia were reported for Delta One T cells.

Note on this clone: Its antigen is not yet known. Base qualities are not at hand, and no much larger clone is one base apart.

Including the terminal cysteine and phenylalanine, the CDR3 comprises 17 residues. Just the 51-base CDR3 DNA is kept, in frame starting at base 1. Via the germline V gene, CDR1 is EGSNGY and CDR2 YDSYNSKV. Trimming leaves V shorter by 0 bases and J shorter by 0 bases, with the junction holding 7 bases beyond the gene matches. Library preparation employed PCR. Instrument used: Illumina MiSeq. With CATT, TCRdb called clones again from the public reads; duplicate DNA rows were later joined. The sample data list roughly 10,000 gamma-chain clones, and around 42% of these were observed just once. More than 2% of the sample belongs to the ten largest clones.

This TCR derives from a human donor in good health. The chain is made from TRGV2 and TRGJP2. The sample taken for sequencing was Vdelta1 gamma-delta T cells from blood grown in culture (DOT cells). Reading the label with the study, this specimen's cell subset or site is: Delta One T cells, in vitro expanded/differentiated Vd1+ gamma-delta T cells. This receptor carries the CDR3 CATWDGPGYSSDWIKTF. The DNA reads as follows: TGTGCCACCTGGGACGGGCCGGGATATAGTAGTGATTGGATCAAGACGTTT.